These 17 T cell receptor beta chains came from one sample sequenced in a study of T cells after yellow fever vaccination. TCRdb passed the 5' RACE reads through MiXCR, listing each CDR3 protein once. The data show around 310,000 distinct CDR3 sequences, with 8.7% seen just once and more than 15% held by the top ten. The material sequenced was PBMCs, taken on the day of the first yellow fever vaccination. Every receptor here comes from a man aged 18 to 29 who received the YFV17D yellow fever vaccine.

This clonotype appeared a few times. The chain has TRBV7-9 and TRBJ1-1; 7 positions match TRBD1. Losses at the gene ends were 6 bases for V and 11 bases for J; bases not matched to a gene: 9. This CDR3 is built from 12 residues. Germline-derived CDR1 and CDR2 are SEHNR and FQNEAQ (reference sequence). The CDR3 is CASSLRDRVAFF. For the CDR3, the DNA is TGTGCCAGCAGTTTACGAGACAGGGTGGCTTTCTTT.

The chain has TRBV5-1 and TRBJ2-5, with unresolved D. The V and J ends lost 0 bases and 1 base respectively, with 13 bases between them. This CDR3 is 16 amino acids long. Germline values: CDR1 SGHRS, CDR2 YFSETQ. CDR3 region: CASSLVYRASQETQYF. The CDR3, as DNA: TGCGCCAGCAGCTTGGTATATAGGGCCTCCCAAGAGACCCAGTACTTC.

This clonotype was counted between two and nine times. This chain uses TRBV6-2 or TRBV6-3 with TRBJ2-2; TRBD1 might be the D (6 bases). Germline V gives CDR1 MNHEY, CDR2 SVGEGT. Trimming removed 4 bases from V and 6 bases from J, with 15 bases in between. CDR3 length equals 15 residues. CDR3 region: CASSSGTPMAGELFF. DNA for the CDR3: TGTGCCAGCAGTTCTGGGACACCGATGGCCGGGGAGCTGTTTTTT.

There are a few counts of this clonotype. The chain joins TRBV7-9 to TRBJ2-5; 9 nucleotides line up with TRBD1. The germline V gene has CDR1 SEHNR and CDR2 FQNEAQ (reference sequence). V lost 2 bases, J lost 3 bases, and 10 bases stayed unmatched. The CDR3 spans 17 residues. The CDR3 nucleotides are TGTGCCAGCAGCTTAAGAGGGGACAGGGCGGAAAAAGAGACCCAGTACTTC. It is translated as CASSLRGDRAEKETQYF.

J is TRBJ1-4 and V is TRBV5-1; D not resolved. V lost 3 bases and J lost 8, with 14 bases in between. The CDR3 contains 14 residues. The germline V gene encodes CDR1 SGHRS and CDR2 YFSETQ. CDR3 region: CASSSDEAGEKLFF. CDR3 bases: TGCGCCAGCAGCTCCGACGAGGCCGGGGAAAAACTGTTTTTT.

J is TRBJ2-5 and V is TRBV21-1; the listed D gene, TRBD2, was not tested against the DNA. TRBV21-1 has pseudogene status. The CDR3 covers 17 residues. The CDR3 DNA reads TGTGCCAGCAGCAAAAAGGGGCTAGCGGGGGGGCCAGAGACCCAGTACTTC. Amino acids: CASSKKGLAGGPETQYF.

The chain combines TRBV6-5 with TRBJ2-1; 9 bases match TRBD1. This CDR3 region has 15 residues. V trimming: 4 bases; J trimming: 4 bases; junction bases outside the gene matches: 5. Germline V gene sequence: CDR1 MNHEY, CDR2 SVGAGI. The CDR3 bases are TGTGCCAGCAGTTCCACAGGGGGCGCTTACAATGAGCAGTTCTTC. Its translation: CASSSTGGAYNEQFF.

The chain joins TRBV6-1 to TRBJ2-3; tentatively, D is TRBD2 (6 bases). V gave up 7 bases and J gave up 0 bases, with 17 bases separating them. The CDR3 extends over 16 amino acids. Germline V CDR1 and CDR2: MNHNS, SASEGT. The DNA of the CDR3 is TGTGCCAGCACCTCCCCGGGGGTCGCTAGCACAGATACGCAGTATTTT. Amino acids: CASTSPGVASTDTQYF.

V gene TRBV5-4 combines with J gene TRBJ2-2; D is perhaps TRBD1 or TRBD2 (5 bases each). Germline loops: CDR1 SGHNT, CDR2 YYREEE (reference sequence). The CDR3 has 16 residues. V was pared by 4 bases and J by 4 bases, with 17 bases between. The chain's CDR3 is CASSPPRGAGTGELFF. For the CDR3, the DNA is TGTGCCAGCAGCCCACCCCGGGGCGCGGGCACCGGGGAGCTGTTTTTT.

In its sample, this clonotype was seen many times. The rearrangement joins TRBV12-3 or TRBV12-4 to TRBJ2-6; D is uncertain. This CDR3 has 16 residues. The V gene lost 3 bases and the J gene lost 1 base, with 10 bases spanning the gap. The CDR3 loop reads CASSFGVLSGANVLTF. The CDR3 region has the DNA TGTGCCAGCAGTTTTGGGGTTTTGTCTGGGGCCAACGTCCTGACTTTC.

The rearrangement uses TRBV7-3 and TRBJ2-3; D not resolved. V lost 5 bases and J lost 0, with 15 bases in between. CDR1 is SGHTA and CDR2 is FQGTGA in the germline V gene. The CDR3 extends over 16 amino acids. The CDR3 DNA follows: TGTGCCAGCAGCCCGTCCCTACGGCGTAGCACAGATACGCAGTATTTT. Protein product: CASSPSLRRSTDTQYF.

The J gene is TRBJ2-2, the V gene TRBV29-1; TRBD1 is a possible D gene (7 bases). The CDR3 is made up of 17 amino acids. Germline V gene data show CDR1 as SQVTM and CDR2 as ANQGSEA. V gave up 7 bases and J gave up 5 bases, with 26 bases separating them. DNA for the CDR3: TGCAGCGGCACAAGGGGGGCCGGGACAGTCGCTACCGGGGAGCTGTTTTTT. Amino acids: CSGTRGAGTVATGELFF.

The chain recombines TRBV5-6 with TRBJ2-2; D uncertain. Looked up from germline, CDR1 is SGHDT and CDR2 is YYEEEE. This CDR3 is 14 amino acids long. Deletions cut 1 base from V and 3 bases from J, with 7 bases between. The CDR3 spells CASSLPGHTGELFF. CDR3 DNA sequence: TGTGCCAGCAGCTTGCCAGGCCACACCGGGGAGCTGTTTTTT.

This clonotype appeared many times. The J gene is TRBJ2-1, the V gene TRBV7-9; 8 nucleotides align to TRBD2. Germline V gives CDR1 SEHNR, CDR2 FQNEAQ (reference sequence). V lost 4 bases to trimming and J lost 6 bases; unmatched junction nucleotides: 14. The CDR3 covers 17 residues. This chain's CDR3 is CASSSRESGGPSNEQFF. The CDR3 DNA is TGTGCCAGCAGCTCCCGTGAAAGCGGGGGACCGAGCAATGAGCAGTTCTTC. Drawing the rest from reference TRBV7-9 and TRBJ2-1, the complete variable domain is DTGVSQNPRHKITKRGQNVTFRCDPISEHNRLYWYRQTLGQGPEFLTYFQNEAQLEKSRLLSDRFSAERPKGSFSTLEIQRTEQGDSAMYLCASSSRESGGPSNEQFFGPGTRLTVL.

The gene calls are TRBV18 and TRBJ1-1; D is ambiguous. CDR1 and CDR2 (germline): KGHSH, LQKENI. This CDR3 is 12 amino acids long. The germline V and J ends were trimmed by 3 bases and 5 bases, with 7 bases remaining between them. The CDR3 DNA sequence: TGTGCCAGCTCACCGAGGGAGACTGAAGCTTTCTTT. Its protein product is CASSPRETEAFF.

The rearrangement links TRBV5-1 to TRBJ1-1; 7 nucleotides align to TRBD1. This CDR3 contains 15 residues. Germline V gives CDR1 SGHRS, CDR2 YFSETQ. J was trimmed by 3 bases and V by 3 bases; bases with no gene match: 8. CDR3 sequence reads: CASSSYNTGDTEAFF. The DNA of the CDR3 is TGCGCCAGCAGCTCTTACAATACAGGGGACACTGAAGCTTTCTTT.

V and J are TRBV11-2 and TRBJ2-3; tentatively, D is TRBD1 (6 bases). Germline lookup yields CDR1 SGHAT and CDR2 FQNNGV. The CDR3 is 15 residues long. Trimming pared 3 bases from V and 1 base from J, leaving 11 bases between. The CDR3 is CASSFRGYGTDTQYF. The CDR3 bases are TGTGCCAGCAGCTTCAGGGGATATGGCACAGATACGCAGTATTTT.